A single T cell receptor (beta chain) is shown here with its context. Its antigen is currently unknown. Using viral peptide pools, the ViraFEST assay grew out antigen-specific CD4+ T cells prior to sequencing. CD4+ T cell isolation took place after approximately 11 days of culture. A PCR test confirmed that the person had SARS-CoV-2 infection between March and December 2020. This record comes from a study of vaccination effects on CD4 cells after COVID-19. General study results and limits: Vaccine-induced new clones formed most post-vaccine spike-reactive clones in convalescents.

The germline CDR1 and CDR2 sequences are LNHNV and YYDKDF (reference sequence). Trimming took 5 bases from V and 6 from J; bases not matched to a gene: 5. The CDR3 extends over 14 amino acids. Here immunoSEQ multiplex PCR was the method, and the copy in TCRdb shows in-frame clones only, minus some. Here the sample spans roughly 57,000 clones, approximately 73% being singletons. Sequenced material: CD4+ T cells from PBMCs cultured with HIV peptides, taken before COVID-19 vaccination. Subset defined: HIV-1 Nef peptide pool negative control/reference culture. The chain is built from TRBV15 and TRBJ2-7; TRBD1 matches 12 bases. The receptor was isolated from a human donor who had a prior SARS-CoV-2 infection. CDR3 nucleotides: TGTGCCACCAGCCGGGACAGGGGGCCACGCGAGCAGTACTTC. Its protein is CATSRDRGPREQYF.